Below, 29 T cell receptor beta chains from the same sample are listed, as sequenced in a study of cytomegalovirus exposure and HLA in healthy donors. The PCR ran on 60 Vbeta and 13 Jbeta primers. Assay: immunoSEQ multiplex PCR; the TCRdb copy retains only in-frame clones and omits some. The sample carries about 130,000 clones, roughly 80% recorded once. Sequences were obtained from PBMCs. The receptor set was obtained from a woman aged 35 to 49 in good health and CMV-seropositive.

This chain uses TRBV5-1 with TRBJ1-2; 8 nucleotides align to TRBD1. V lost 4 bases, J lost 6 bases, and 14 bases stayed unmatched. This CDR3 is built from 16 residues. The V gene's germline CDR1 is SGHRS and CDR2 YFSETQ. The CDR3 sequence is CASSPRLAGGENGYTF. Here the CDR3 DNA reads TGCGCCAGCAGCCCACGACTCGCAGGGGGCGAAAATGGCTACACCTTC.

This clone was found a few times. The chain links TRBV6-5 to TRBJ1-1; a possible D gene is TRBD1 (6 bases). Trimming pared 5 bases from V and 2 bases from J, leaving 15 bases between. The V gene's germline CDR1 is MNHEY and CDR2 SVGAGI. This CDR3 contains 15 residues. The DNA of the CDR3 is TGTGCCAGCAGTAACCGCAGACAGGCAAACACTGAAGCTTTCTTT. This gives the protein CASSNRRQANTEAFF.

This chain uses TRBV7-9 with TRBJ1-2; possible D gene TRBD1, 6 bases. CDR3 length: 13 amino acids. Germline V gives CDR1 SEHNR, CDR2 FQNEAQ (reference sequence). V dropped 4 bases and J dropped 1 base, with 7 bases sitting between them. The DNA of the CDR3 is TGTGCCAGCAGCTCGGACAGTAACTATGGCTACACCTTC. Protein product: CASSSDSNYGYTF.

The V and J genes are TRBV7-3 and TRBJ2-5; 8 nucleotides line up with TRBD2. The germline V gene has CDR1 SGHTA and CDR2 FQGTGA. The length of the CDR3 is 15 residues. V gave up 5 bases and J gave up 4 bases; unmatched junction bases: 9. For the CDR3, the DNA is TGTGCCAGCAGCCTTGGGACTAGTATGGTAGAGACCCAGTACTTC. Translated: CASSLGTSMVETQYF.

V usage is TRBV5-1 and J usage is TRBJ2-5; TRBD1 aligns across 7 bases. This CDR3 has 15 residues. Germline values: CDR1 SGHRS, CDR2 YFSETQ. V lost 0 bases to trimming and J lost 4 bases; unmatched junction nucleotides: 6. The CDR3 nucleotides are TGCGCCAGCAGCTTGGGTGCAGGGGGATCAGAGACCCAGTACTTC. Its translation is CASSLGAGGSETQYF.

The V and J genes are TRBV5-1 and TRBJ1-5, with 10 bases that match TRBD1. The CDR3 covers 14 residues. Trimming at V came to 4 bases and at J to 6 bases, leaving 4 bases not matched to a gene. The V gene's germline CDR1 is SGHRS and CDR2 YFSETQ. CDR3 sequence: CASSQTGGGQPQHF. CDR3 nucleotide sequence: TGCGCCAGCAGCCAGACAGGGGGCGGTCAGCCCCAGCATTTT.

V usage is TRBV6-1 and J usage is TRBJ2-5; D gene unclear. V was clipped by 7 bases and J by 12 bases, with 15 bases between them. Per germline, CDR1 MNHNS and CDR2 SASEGT. This CDR3 contains 11 residues. The CDR3 loop is CASKYSGTKYF. The CDR3 DNA is TGTGCCAGCAAGTACTCAGGAACGAAGTACTTC.

V gene TRBV29-1 combines with J gene TRBJ2-1; 8 bases fit TRBD1. Germline trimming cut 2 bases from V and 9 bases from J; bases unmatched to any gene: 15. CDR1 and CDR2 from the germline V gene are SQVTM and ANQGSEA. The CDR3 spans 16 residues. The CDR3 DNA reads TGCAGCGTTGAAATAAGCGGACAGGGTCATCTTAGTGAGCAGTTCTTC. As protein: CSVEISGQGHLSEQFF.

The chain is built from TRBV30 and TRBJ1-1; tentatively, D is TRBD1 (5 bases). Trimming left V 8 bases short and J 0 bases short, with 13 bases between. The CDR3 is 13 amino acids. Germline assignment: CDR1 GTSNPN and CDR2 SVGIG (reference sequence). The CDR3 region is CARTGTMNTEAFF. The CDR3 bases are TGTGCCCGTACCGGGACTATGAACACTGAAGCTTTCTTT.

This rearrangement joins TRBV30 to TRBJ1-2; the D is unclear. Germline V gene data show CDR1 as GTSNPN and CDR2 as SVGIG (reference sequence). The CDR3 covers 15 residues. Trimming removed 2 bases from V and 4 bases from J, with 17 bases in between. The CDR3 region has the DNA TGTGCCTGGAGTACCCGAGGAGCCGCTTTCTATGGCTACACCTTC. As protein: CAWSTRGAAFYGYTF. Complete variable domain (other parts from reference TRBV30 and TRBJ1-2): SQTIHQWPATLVQPVGSPLSLECTVEGTSNPNLYWYRQAAGRGLQLLFYSVGIGQISSEVPQNLSASRPQDRQFILSSKKLLLSDSGFYLCAWSTRGAAFYGYTFGSGTRLTVV.

The chain combines TRBV9 with TRBJ1-3, with D maybe TRBD1 (5 bases). This CDR3 has 15 amino acids. The V end lost 3 bases, the J end lost 2 bases, and 12 bases lay between the germline ends. Germline CDR1 and CDR2: SGDLS and YYNGEE. The CDR3 spells CASSGWRGAGNTIYF. CDR3 bases: TGTGCCAGCAGCGGGTGGCGGGGGGCTGGAAACACCATATATTTT.

This chain links TRBV13 with TRBJ2-1, with 7 bases fitting TRBD1. Germline CDR1 PRHDT, CDR2 FYEKMQ (reference sequence). V gave up 5 bases and J gave up 8 bases; unmatched junction bases: 12. The CDR3 contains 15 residues. The CDR3 spells CASSLPTGIVDEQFF. CDR3 nucleotides: TGTGCCAGCAGCCTCCCGACAGGGATCGTGGATGAGCAGTTCTTC.

The chain is built from TRBV6-5 and TRBJ1-1; D is unclear. Trimming cost V 8 bases and J 3 bases, with 13 bases left between them. The CDR3 extends over 13 amino acids. CDR1 MNHEY and CDR2 SVGAGI come from the germline V gene. The chain's CDR3 is CASAAEKYTEAFF. Written as DNA, the CDR3 is TGTGCCAGCGCCGCGGAGAAATACACTGAAGCTTTCTTT.

The chain joins TRBV2 to TRBJ2-1; 8 bases match TRBD2. Germline V gives CDR1 SNHLY, CDR2 FYNNEI. The V segment lost 4 bases and the J segment 12 bases; nucleotides outside the gene matches: 5. This CDR3 has 12 residues. The CDR3 loop reads CASSVSGGVQFF. The CDR3 bases are TGTGCCAGCAGTGTAAGCGGGGGCGTGCAGTTCTTC.

V usage is TRBV10-2 and J usage is TRBJ1-2; TRBD1 matches at 11 bases. The CDR3 spans 14 residues. CDR1 and CDR2 (germline): WSHSY, SAAADI. Trimming took 4 bases from V and 3 from J; bases not matched to a gene: 1. The CDR3 sequence: CASSGDRGDYGYTF. The CDR3 nucleotides are TGCGCCAGCAGTGGGGACAGGGGGGACTATGGCTACACCTTC.

Regarding this clone: One end of the junction does not line up with germline, which may come from a read error. CDR3 residues: CASSATGTGGYDEQFF. As DNA, the CDR3 is TGTGCCAGCAGTGCAACCGGGACAGGGGGCTACGATGAGCAGTTCTTC. The chain combines TRBV6-6 with TRBJ2-1; 12 nucleotides align to TRBD1. CDR1 and CDR2 (germline): MNHNY, SVGAGI (reference sequence). The CDR3 spans 16 residues.

The chain has TRBV10-3 and TRBJ1-2; possible D gene TRBD1, 6 bases. Trimming pared 3 bases from V and 6 bases from J, leaving 8 bases between. The V gene's germline CDR1 is ENHRY and CDR2 SYGVKD. The CDR3 loop spans 12 amino acids. DNA for the CDR3: TGTGCCATCAGTGAAACAGGGAATGGCTACACCTTC. Residues: CAISETGNGYTF.

This chain connects TRBV19 to TRBJ1-2; D is possibly TRBD1 (6 bases). CDR1 is LNHDA and CDR2 is SQIVND in the germline V gene (reference sequence). The CDR3 is 15 residues long. V lost 5 bases and J lost 0, with 13 bases in between. This CDR3 reads CASSPLQGPNYGYTF. In nucleotides, the CDR3 is TGTGCCAGTAGTCCACTACAGGGCCCTAACTATGGCTACACCTTC.

The chain has TRBV4-1 and TRBJ1-2; TRBD1 might be the D (6 bases). The CDR3 extends over 16 amino acids. From germline, CDR1 is MGHRA and CDR2 YSYEKL. Trimming removed 1 base at V and 8 bases at J, with 20 bases between. The CDR3 sequence: CASSQGGRGSLWGYTF. DNA for the CDR3: TGCGCCAGCAGCCAAGGAGGCAGGGGATCGCTCTGGGGCTACACCTTC.

This clone was counted a few times. The chain couples TRBV23-1 to TRBJ2-4; 8 bases are shared with TRBD2. TRBV23-1 is known as an ORF, though its function is uncertain. The CDR3 covers 16 residues. Losses at the gene ends were 3 bases for V and 3 bases for J; bases not matched to a gene: 7. CDR3 amino acids: CASSHPGGFGKNIQYF. CDR3 in DNA: TGCGCCAGCAGTCATCCGGGGGGGTTTGGCAAAAACATTCAGTACTTC.

This chain uses TRBV5-4 with TRBJ1-1; 8 bases are a match to TRBD1. The CDR3 consists of 14 residues. The trim removed 4 bases at V and 0 bases at J, leaving 2 bases unmatched. Germline-derived CDR1 and CDR2 are SGHNT and YYREEE (reference sequence). In DNA, the CDR3 is TGTGCCAGCAGCCCGGACAGGGTGAACACTGAAGCTTTCTTT. Its protein product is CASSPDRVNTEAFF.

This sequence joins TRBV25-1 and TRBJ2-7; D perhaps matches TRBD1 (5 bases). From germline, CDR1 is MGHDK and CDR2 SYGVNS. The CDR3 totals 12 residues. V dropped 3 bases and J dropped 2 bases, with 5 bases sitting between them. Here the CDR3 DNA reads TGTGCCAGCAGTGAGGACACCTACGAGCAGTACTTC. Its translation is CASSEDTYEQYF.

The chain recombines TRBV11-3 with TRBJ2-1, with TRBD1 as a possible D gene (6 bases). V was pared by 5 bases and J by 1 base, with 15 bases between. The CDR3 runs 16 residues. Germline CDR1 is SGHNT and CDR2 is YENEEA. The chain's CDR3 is CASSQRPQGSYNEQFF. CDR3 nucleotide sequence: TGTGCCAGCAGCCAGAGACCGCAGGGGTCCTACAATGAGCAGTTCTTC.

The chain couples TRBV18 to TRBJ1-3; weak D call: TRBD1 (5 bases). The CDR3 length is 12 residues. The V gene lost 9 bases and the J gene lost 3 bases, with 9 bases spanning the gap. Per germline, CDR1 KGHSH and CDR2 LQKENI. In DNA, the CDR3 is TGTGCCAGTTACGACAGTGGAAACACCATATATTTT. Translating gives CASYDSGNTIYF.

CDR3 in DNA: TGTGCCAGCAGCGTAGTCGCGAACACCGGGGAGCTGTTTTTT. Translated: CASSVVANTGELFF. V and J are TRBV9 and TRBJ2-2; D gene unclear. The CDR3 is made up of 14 amino acids. The germline V gene encodes CDR1 SGDLS and CDR2 YYNGEE. Trimming removed 0 bases at V and 0 bases at J, with 3 bases between.

This clone appeared a single time. The chain couples TRBV10-2 to TRBJ2-7; 8 bases fit TRBD2. Germline CDR1 WSHSY, CDR2 SAAADI. This CDR3 is 15 amino acids long. Trimming at V came to 3 bases and at J to 4 bases, leaving 8 bases not matched to a gene. The CDR3 loop is CASSESGTSLYEQYF. In nucleotides, the CDR3 is TGCGCCAGCAGTGAATCCGGGACTAGTCTTTACGAGCAGTACTTC.

This clone has only one observation. The chain uses TRBV7-2 and TRBJ2-3, with TRBD1 as a possible D gene (6 bases). The germline V gene has CDR1 SGHTA and CDR2 FQGNSA. There are 13 residues in the CDR3. The germline V and J ends were trimmed by 5 bases and 3 bases, with 9 bases remaining between them. The CDR3 DNA follows: TGTGCCAGCAGCAAAGACAGGACAGATACGCAGTATTTT. Translated, it gives CASSKDRTDTQYF. The full variable domain, its missing parts supplied by reference TRBV7-2 and TRBJ2-3, is GAGVSQSPSNKVTEKGKDVELRCDPISGHTALYWYRQSLGQGLEFLIYFQGNSAPDKSGLPSDRFSAERTGGSVSTLTIQRTQQEDSAVYLCASSKDRTDTQYFGPGTRLTVL.

The rearrangement links TRBV7-6 to TRBJ1-2; no reliable D call. The V and J ends lost 5 bases and 4 bases respectively, with 11 bases between them. Germline CDR1 reads SGHVS; CDR2 reads FNYEAQ. The CDR3 is made up of 13 amino acids. The CDR3 sequence is CASSPDIFYGYTF. Written as DNA, the CDR3 is TGTGCCAGCAGCCCAGACATATTCTATGGCTACACCTTC.

The chain's CDR3 is CASSVGQINQPQHF. The DNA of the CDR3 is TGTGCCAGCAGCGTCGGACAGATTAATCAGCCCCAGCATTTT. J is TRBJ1-5 and V is TRBV9, with D possibly TRBD1 on 6 matching bases. Germline V gene sequence: CDR1 SGDLS, CDR2 YYNGEE. Trimming left V 2 bases short and J 4 bases short, with 10 bases between. The CDR3 totals 14 residues.